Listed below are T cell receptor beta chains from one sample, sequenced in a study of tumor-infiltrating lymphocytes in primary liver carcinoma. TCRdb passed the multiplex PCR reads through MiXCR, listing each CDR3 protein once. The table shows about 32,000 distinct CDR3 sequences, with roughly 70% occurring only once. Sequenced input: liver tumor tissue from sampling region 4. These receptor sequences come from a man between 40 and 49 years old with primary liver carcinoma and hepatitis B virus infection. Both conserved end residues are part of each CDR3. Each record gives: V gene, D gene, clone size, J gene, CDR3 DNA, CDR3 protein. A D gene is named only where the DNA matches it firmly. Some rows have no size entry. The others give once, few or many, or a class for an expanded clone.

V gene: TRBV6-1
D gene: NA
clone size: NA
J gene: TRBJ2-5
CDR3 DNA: TGTGCCTGCAGCTACTCGGAGACCCAGTACTTC
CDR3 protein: CACSYSETQYF

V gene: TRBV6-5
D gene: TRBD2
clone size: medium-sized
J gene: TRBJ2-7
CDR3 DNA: TGTGCCAGCAGCACCGGGGGACTAGCGGGAGGAGGTGAGCAGTACTTC
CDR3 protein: CASSTGGLAGGGEQYF

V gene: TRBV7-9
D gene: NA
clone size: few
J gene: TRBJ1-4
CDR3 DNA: TGTGCCAGCAGCGCCCACAGGGTATTACATGAAAGACTGTTTTTT
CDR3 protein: CASSAHRVLHERLFF

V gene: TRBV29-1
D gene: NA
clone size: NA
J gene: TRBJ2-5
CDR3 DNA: TGCAGCGGTATACTAACCGGAGGAGTAGAGACCCAGTACTTC
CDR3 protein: CSGILTGGVETQYF

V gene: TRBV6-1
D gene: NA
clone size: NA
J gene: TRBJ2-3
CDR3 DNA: TGCGACAGCAAGCTCAGCACAGATACGCAGTATTTT
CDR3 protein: CDSKLSTDTQYF

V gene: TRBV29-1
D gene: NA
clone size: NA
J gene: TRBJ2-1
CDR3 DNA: TGCAGCATTGTCTGGACCCAGAGCGGTGAACAGTTCTTC
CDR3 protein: CSIVWTQSGEQFF

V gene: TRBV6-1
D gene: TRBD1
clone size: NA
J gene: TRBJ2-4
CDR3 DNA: TGTGCCTGCAGTGCCACAGGGGGGTTCGGCAAAAACATAGAGTACTTC
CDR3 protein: CACSATGGFGKNIEYF

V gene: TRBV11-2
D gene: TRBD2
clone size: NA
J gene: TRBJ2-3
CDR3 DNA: TGTGCTAGCAGCTTATGGCGACTAGCGGGAGATACGCAGTATTTC
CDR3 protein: CASSLWRLAGDTQYF

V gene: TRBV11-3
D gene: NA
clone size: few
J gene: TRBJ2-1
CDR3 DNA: TGTGCCAGCAGCTGGGGACCGACCCACAATGAGCAGTTCTTC
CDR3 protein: CASSWGPTHNEQFF

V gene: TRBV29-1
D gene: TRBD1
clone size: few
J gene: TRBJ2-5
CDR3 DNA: TGCAACGTTGAAGCGACAGGGGGGCGAGCAGAGACCCAGTACTTC
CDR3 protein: CNVEATGGRAETQYF

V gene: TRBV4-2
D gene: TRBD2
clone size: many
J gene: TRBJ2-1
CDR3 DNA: TGTGCCAGCAGCCAACTTAGCGGGCTCTCCAATAATGAGCAGTTCTTC
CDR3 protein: CASSQLSGLSNNEQFF

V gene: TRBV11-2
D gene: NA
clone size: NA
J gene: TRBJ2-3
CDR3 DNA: TGTGCCAGCAGCTCCCGGGTGGTCGGTACGTACTATTTT
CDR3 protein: CASSSRVVGTYYF

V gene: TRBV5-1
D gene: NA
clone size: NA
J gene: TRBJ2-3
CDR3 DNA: TGCGCCAGTAGGGAGTCTAGTGGGAGTTCCACAGATATGCAGTATTTT
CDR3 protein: CASRESSGSSTDMQYF

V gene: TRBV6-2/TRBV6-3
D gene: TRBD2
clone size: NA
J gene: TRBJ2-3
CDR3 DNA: TGCGCCAGTTCCTCTGGGACTAGAACCCTGCAGTATTTT
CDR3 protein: CASSSGTRTLQYF

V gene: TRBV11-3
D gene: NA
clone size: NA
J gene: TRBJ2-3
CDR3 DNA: TGTGCCAGCAGTGGCAGCCCGGCGGAAGGGGTGGATACGAAGTATTTT
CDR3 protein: CASSGSPAEGVDTKYF

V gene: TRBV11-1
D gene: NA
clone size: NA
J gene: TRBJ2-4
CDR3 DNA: TGTTCCAGCAGCCCTCCCCTAGTCAAAAACATTCAGTACTTC
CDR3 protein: CSSSPPLVKNIQYF

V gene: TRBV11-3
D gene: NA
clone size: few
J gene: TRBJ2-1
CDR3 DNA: TGTGCCAGTAGCTTAGTCGTCTCGAACAATGAGCAGTTCTTT
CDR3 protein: CASSLVVSNNEQFF

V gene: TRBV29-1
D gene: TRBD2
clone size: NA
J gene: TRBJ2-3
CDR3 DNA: TGCAGCGTTGGTGCCAAAGGGACTACCCAGTATTTT
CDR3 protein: CSVGAKGTTQYF

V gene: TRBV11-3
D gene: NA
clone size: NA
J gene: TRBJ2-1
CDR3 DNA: TGTGTCAGAAGCTTAGGCGTCCCGAACAATGAGCAGTTCTTC
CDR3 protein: CVRSLGVPNNEQFF

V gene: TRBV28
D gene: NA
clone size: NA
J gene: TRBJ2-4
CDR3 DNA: TGTGCCAGCAGCCCTACAGGGTTAGCCAGAAACATTCAGTACTTC
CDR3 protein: CASSPTGLARNIQYF

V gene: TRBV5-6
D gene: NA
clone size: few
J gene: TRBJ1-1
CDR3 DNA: TGTGCCAGCAGCCTGTCCCAGCACACTGAAGCTCTCTTT
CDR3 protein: CASSLSQHTEALF

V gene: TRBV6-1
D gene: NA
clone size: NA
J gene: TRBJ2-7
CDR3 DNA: TGTGCCAGCAGTGAAATTAGGGAGACATGCACCGAGCAGTACTTC
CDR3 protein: CASSEIRETCTEQYF

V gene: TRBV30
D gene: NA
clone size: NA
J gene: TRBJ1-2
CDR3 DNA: TGTGACTGCCGAACGGACATTGGATATGATGGCTACACCTTC
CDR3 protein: CDCRTDIGYDGYTF

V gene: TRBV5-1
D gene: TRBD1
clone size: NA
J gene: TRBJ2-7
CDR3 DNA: TGCGCCAGCAGCCAGGGACAGGGGCGCGACGAGCAGTACTTC
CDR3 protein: CASSQGQGRDEQYF

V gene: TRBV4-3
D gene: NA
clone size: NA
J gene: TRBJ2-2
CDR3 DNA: TGCGCCAGCAACCAAGATTGGCACGGGGAGCGGTTTTTT
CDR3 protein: CASNQDWHGERFF

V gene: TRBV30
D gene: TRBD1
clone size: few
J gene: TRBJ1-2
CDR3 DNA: TGTGCCTGGAATGTGGTAGGGGGCTATGACTACACCTTC
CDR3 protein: CAWNVVGGYDYTF

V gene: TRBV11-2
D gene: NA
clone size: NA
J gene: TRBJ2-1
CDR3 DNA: TGTGCCAGCAGCACCGGGCCCTATGGGGTTTACGATGAGCAGTTCTTC
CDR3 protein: CASSTGPYGVYDEQFF

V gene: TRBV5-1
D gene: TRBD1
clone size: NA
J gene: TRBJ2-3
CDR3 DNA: TGCGCCAGCAGCTTGAGACAGGGCTCAGATGCGCGGTATTTT
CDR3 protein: CASSLRQGSDARYF

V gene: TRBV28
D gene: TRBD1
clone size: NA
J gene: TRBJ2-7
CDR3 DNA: TGTGCCAGCAGTTCTCCGGGACAGGGAGAGAGCCACGAGCAGTACTTT
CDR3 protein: CASSSPGQGESHEQYF

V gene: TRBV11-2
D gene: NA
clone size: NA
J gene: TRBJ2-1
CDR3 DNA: TGTGCCAGCAGCTTCTCTCCGGATCAAGAGCAGTTCTTC
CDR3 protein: CASSFSPDQEQFF